This is a list of T cell receptor beta chains from one sample in a study of blood T cell repertoires in COVID-19. Clones were read by immunoSEQ multiplex PCR, and TCRdb kept only the in-frame ones, dropping some. The sample carries 110,000 to 150,000 clones, 65% to 90% recorded once. Sequenced: peripheral blood. The receptors here all came from a man aged 55 to 69 with active or convalescent COVID-19. Both conserved end residues are part of each CDR3. A D gene is named only where the DNA matches it firmly. Not all rows give a size; the values are once, few, many and, for expanded clones, a class.

15,TRBV27,NA,TRBJ2-3,TRBD2,CASSYGLAGADTQYF,TGTGCCAGCAGTTATGGACTAGCGGGCGCAGATACGCAGTATTTT
17,TRBV9,NA,TRBJ2-2,TRBD2,CASSVGGWTSNTGELFF,TGTGCCAGCAGCGTAGGAGGTTGGACTAGCAATACCGGGGAGCTGTTTTTT
13,TRBV5-1,NA,TRBJ1-2,TRBD1,CASSEGQGRGYTF,TGCGCCAGCAGCGAGGGACAGGGTCGGGGCTACACCTTC
13,TRBV7-2,NA,TRBJ1-2,NA,CASSLEGGVGYTF,TGTGCCAGCAGCTTGGAGGGAGGGGTCGGCTACACCTTC
15,TRBV7-8,NA,TRBJ1-2,NA,CASSLDDRINYGYTF,TGTGCCAGCAGCTTAGACGACAGGATAAACTATGGCTACACCTTC
16,TRBV7-2,NA,TRBJ1-3,NA,CASSLGGGRSGNTIYF,TGTGCCAGCAGCTTAGGGGGAGGACGCTCTGGAAACACCATATATTTT
12,TRBV12-3/TRBV12-4,NA,TRBJ1-2,NA,CASSFRAYGYTF,TGTGCCAGCAGTTTCCGCGCATATGGCTACACCTTC
18,TRBV6-2/TRBV6-3,NA,TRBJ2-1,TRBD2,CASSFPIQGLATYNEQFF,TGTGCCAGCAGTTTCCCCATCCAGGGACTAGCTACCTACAATGAGCAGTTCTTC
14,TRBV2,few,TRBJ1-6,TRBD1,CASSDYLRGLPLHF,TGTGCCAGCAGCGACTACCTCAGGGGGCTCCCCCTCCACTTT
15,TRBV19,NA,TRBJ2-2,NA,CASSIDRLNTGELFF,TGTGCCAGTAGTATAGACAGATTGAACACCGGGGAGCTGTTTTTT
15,TRBV18,NA,TRBJ2-4,NA,CASSPPSGAKNIQYF,TGTGCCAGCTCACCACCGTCAGGGGCCAAAAACATTCAGTACTTC
13,TRBV30,NA,TRBJ1-2,NA,CAWTKDSNYGYTF,TGTGCCTGGACCAAGGACAGTAACTATGGCTACACCTTC
15,TRBV5-4,NA,TRBJ2-7,NA,CASSLSLAFMDEQYF,TGTGCCAGCAGCTTGTCTCTAGCATTCATGGACGAGCAGTACTTC
13,TRBV7-2,NA,TRBJ2-1,NA,CASAASSYNEQFF,TGTGCCAGCGCAGCGAGCTCCTACAATGAGCAGTTCTTC
14,TRBV7-2,few,TRBJ1-1,NA,CASSYTVGNTEAFF,TGTGCCAGCAGTTACACAGTGGGGAACACTGAAGCTTTCTTT
14,TRBV27,few,TRBJ1-5,NA,CASSSHATYQPQHF,TGTGCCAGCAGTTCCCACGCTACCTATCAGCCCCAGCATTTT
16,TRBV4-3,NA,TRBJ1-6,TRBD1,CASSQVRQGDTDPLHF,TGCGCCAGCAGCCAAGTCAGACAGGGGGACACCGACCCCCTCCACTTT
13,TRBV12-3/TRBV12-4,NA,TRBJ1-2,NA,CASSLGGRYGYTF,TGTGCCAGCAGTTTAGGTGGGCGCTATGGCTACACCTTC
15,TRBV6-5,NA,TRBJ1-1,NA,CASSYSGRGNTEAFF,TGTGCCAGCAGTTACTCAGGCAGGGGGAACACTGAAGCTTTCTTT
16,TRBV14,NA,TRBJ1-1,TRBD1,CASSIRDRGLGTEAFF,TGTGCCAGCAGCATCCGGGACAGGGGGCTAGGTACTGAAGCTTTCTTT
14,TRBV7-2,once,TRBJ2-5,NA,CASSLNRERGTQYF,TGTGCCAGCAGCTTAAATCGGGAGAGGGGGACCCAGTACTTC
17,TRBV18,many,TRBJ1-2,NA,CASSLVGSGGYDYGYTF,TGTGCCAGCTCACTCGTCGGATCGGGGGGATATGACTATGGCTACACCTTC
10,TRBV29-1,NA,TRBJ1-1,NA,CSCDGTEAFF,TGCAGCTGCGATGGCACTGAAGCTTTCTTT
15,TRBV2,NA,TRBJ1-2,TRBD1,CASSGPGQGSYGYTF,TGTGCCAGCAGCGGTCCGGGACAGGGGAGCTATGGCTACACCTTC
14,TRBV7-9,NA,TRBJ2-7,NA,CASSLSGQPYEQYF,TGTGCCAGCAGCTTGAGCGGACAGCCCTACGAGCAGTACTTC
15,TRBV24-1,NA,TRBJ2-5,NA,CATSDSRDPGETQYF,TGTGCCACCAGTGATTCCAGGGATCCAGGAGAGACCCAGTACTTC
17,TRBV20-1,NA,TRBJ2-1,TRBD2,CSAGGSGRQLSYNEQFF,TGCAGTGCTGGTGGAAGCGGGAGACAACTCTCCTACAATGAGCAGTTCTTC
13,TRBV5-1,NA,TRBJ1-2,TRBD1,CASSLGTGEGYTF,TGCGCCAGCAGCTTGGGGACAGGGGAAGGCTACACCTTC
15,TRBV19,NA,TRBJ1-3,NA,CASTETGRSGNTIYF,TGTGCCAGTACAGAAACAGGACGCTCTGGAAACACCATATATTTT
14,TRBV18,NA,TRBJ1-6,TRBD1,CASSRDSYNSPLHF,TGTGCCAGCTCACGGGACAGCTATAATTCACCCCTCCACTTT
17,TRBV5-1,NA,TRBJ2-3,TRBD1,CASSLYRGENPADTQYF,TGCGCCAGCAGCCTATACAGGGGCGAGAACCCGGCAGATACGCAGTATTTT
18,TRBV6-2/TRBV6-3,NA,TRBJ2-4,TRBD2,CASSSYRRTSLAKNIQYF,TGTGCCAGCAGTTCCTACCGGCGGACTAGCTTGGCCAAAAACATTCAGTACTTC
14,TRBV7-9,NA,TRBJ1-4,NA,CASSLQGTNEKLFF,TGTGCCAGCAGCTTACAGGGTACTAATGAAAAACTGTTTTTT
14,TRBV7-6,once,TRBJ1-5,NA,CASSPGLQNQPQHF,TGTGCCAGCAGCCCGGGACTCCAAAATCAGCCCCAGCATTTT
13,TRBV10-1,NA,TRBJ1-1,NA,CASSKLGVSEAFF,TGCGCCAGCAGTAAATTAGGGGTCAGTGAAGCTTTCTTT
15,TRBV9,NA,TRBJ1-5,TRBD1,CASSPETGRNQPQHF,TGTGCCAGCAGCCCAGAGACAGGGCGGAATCAGCCCCAGCATTTT
11,TRBV15,NA,TRBJ2-7,NA,CATSSGYEQYF,TGTGCCACCAGTTCGGGGTACGAGCAGTACTTC
15,TRBV9,NA,TRBJ2-7,NA,CASSVAEGSFDEQYF,TGTGCCAGCAGCGTAGCTGAGGGATCCTTCGACGAGCAGTACTTC
12,TRBV6-5,NA,TRBJ1-2,NA,CASGFNRDGYTF,TGTGCCAGCGGATTCAACAGGGACGGCTACACCTTC
16,TRBV24-1,NA,TRBJ2-1,TRBD1,CATSDQGAVSYNEQFF,TGTGCCACCAGTGATCAGGGGGCTGTTTCCTACAATGAGCAGTTCTTC
17,TRBV11-3,NA,TRBJ2-1,TRBD2,CASSSTPGSSGYNEQFF,TGTGCCAGCAGCTCTACTCCGGGATCTAGCGGATACAATGAGCAGTTCTTC
13,TRBV6-5,NA,TRBJ2-7,NA,CASSWDSAYEQYF,TGTGCCAGCAGCTGGGACTCCGCCTACGAGCAGTACTTC